Presented here are 20 T cell receptor beta chains from one specimen sequenced in a study of immune evolution from preneoplasia to lung adenocarcinoma. The data were produced by immunoSEQ multiplex PCR, yet TCRdb's version contains in-frame clones alone and is incomplete. The sample lists some 5,000 clones, 75% to 90% occurring once. Sequencing was performed on FFPE adjacent normal lung tissue. The receptors stem from a person between 65 and 79 years old with lung adenocarcinoma.

This clone was picked up a small number of times. This chain connects TRBV6-1 to TRBJ1-3; weak D call: TRBD1 (6 bases). The CDR3 loop spans 15 amino acids. Germline V CDR1 and CDR2: MNHNS, SASEGT. V was trimmed by 6 bases and J by 2 bases, leaving 14 bases between them. The CDR3 loop reads CASRSQGIPGNTIYF. DNA of the CDR3: TGTGCCAGCAGATCCCAGGGGATTCCTGGAAACACCATATATTTT.

This clone was seen a handful of times. The chain employs TRBV27 and TRBJ2-7; 12 nucleotides agree with TRBD2. Germline-derived CDR1 and CDR2 are MNHEY and SMNVEV (reference sequence). The CDR3 runs to 15 residues. V shed 2 bases and J 2 bases; nucleotides not matched to a gene: 1. As DNA, the CDR3 is TGTGCCAGCAGTTTAGCTAGCGGGAGGGCCTACGAGCAGTACTTC. Translating gives CASSLASGRAYEQYF.

The chain links TRBV6-6 to TRBJ1-1; D not resolved. The CDR3 is made up of 14 amino acids. In germline, CDR1 is MNHNY, CDR2 SVGAGI (reference sequence). V was cut by 2 bases and J by 5 bases, with 12 bases left in between. The CDR3, as DNA: TGTGCCAGCAGTTACGTGGGCGCGAGGACTGAAGCTTTCTTT. It codes for CASSYVGARTEAFF.

This chain connects TRBV19 to TRBJ2-3, with TRBD2 identical over 9 bases. The germline CDR1 and CDR2 sequences are LNHDA and SQIVND (reference sequence). This CDR3 has 14 residues. V trimming: 7 bases; J trimming: 0 bases; junction bases outside the gene matches: 2. CDR3 residues: CASKTSGSTDTQYF. The CDR3 coding sequence is TGTGCCAGTAAAACTAGCGGGAGCACAGATACGCAGTATTTT.

This clone has just a few counts. The chain carries TRBV18 and TRBJ2-3; 8 positions match TRBD2. Germline CDR1 KGHSH, CDR2 LQKENI. The V and J ends lost 2 bases and 5 bases, in that order; junction bases with no gene match: 18. This CDR3 is built from 19 residues. This CDR3 is CASSPTSSPGGPSGDTQYF. The CDR3 DNA reads TGTGCCAGCTCACCAACCTCGTCCCCGGGGGGGCCCAGCGGAGATACGCAGTATTTT.

This chain links TRBV9 with TRBJ2-2; D is undetermined. Germline-derived CDR1 and CDR2 are SGDLS and YYNGEE. V lost 2 bases to trimming and J lost 5 bases, with 19 bases between them. The CDR3 runs to 17 residues. The DNA of the CDR3 is TGTGCCAGCAGCGTGTCGCAGCTCCCTCTGGGGACCGGGGAGCTGTTTTTT. It encodes CASSVSQLPLGTGELFF.

This chain connects TRBV4-1 to TRBJ1-1; tentative D call: TRBD1 (5 bases). This CDR3 is 20 amino acids long. CDR1 is MGHRA and CDR2 is YSYEKL in the germline V gene. The V and J ends lost 2 bases and 3 bases respectively, with 28 bases between them. The CDR3 reads CASSQSAGFWTSPSDTEAFF. The CDR3 bases are TGCGCCAGCAGCCAATCCGCAGGGTTTTGGACGTCCCCCTCTGACACTGAAGCTTTCTTT.

The chain has TRBV6-5 and TRBJ2-2; D is ambiguous. CDR1 MNHEY and CDR2 SVGAGI come from the germline V gene. This CDR3 is 14 amino acids long. V was cut by 6 bases and J by 4 bases, with 12 bases left in between. CDR3 in DNA: TGTGCCAGCAGACCCGCCCGCGTCACCGGGGAGCTGTTTTTT. It codes for CASRPARVTGELFF.

This sequence joins TRBV28 and TRBJ2-7, with 13 bases matching TRBD2. Germline CDR1 reads MDHEN; CDR2 reads SYDVKM. This CDR3 has 14 amino acids. With V trimmed by 5 bases and J by 4 bases, 2 bases remained unmatched. CDR3 residues: CASSGTSGMYEQYF. The CDR3, as DNA: TGTGCCAGCAGTGGGACTAGCGGGATGTACGAGCAGTACTTC.

V is TRBV10-3 and J is TRBJ2-5; D is possibly TRBD1 or TRBD2 (6 bases each). Germline values: CDR1 ENHRY, CDR2 SYGVKD. The CDR3 is 14 residues long. V lost 10 bases to trimming and J lost 4 bases, with 19 bases between them. CDR3 loop: CATQGGGGGETQYF. The CDR3 region has the DNA TGTGCCACCCAAGGAGGGGGTGGGGGAGAGACCCAGTACTTC.

The chain joins TRBV27 to TRBJ1-2; 7 nucleotides line up with TRBD1. V shed 6 bases and J 7 bases; nucleotides not matched to a gene: 11. The length of the CDR3 is 14 residues. Looked up from germline, CDR1 is MNHEY and CDR2 is SMNVEV (reference sequence). CDR3 DNA: TGTGCCAGCAGAACCCGAACAGGGGCAGGTGGCTACACCTTC. This sequence encodes CASRTRTGAGGYTF.

The rearrangement uses TRBV11-3 and TRBJ1-4; D remains unclear. Trimming cost V 1 base and J 3 bases, with 9 bases left between them. There are 15 residues in the CDR3. Germline V CDR1 and CDR2: SGHNT, YENEEA. The CDR3 loop is CASSLGGDANEKLFF. DNA for the CDR3: TGTGCCAGCAGCTTAGGGGGTGATGCTAATGAAAAACTGTTTTTT.

This rearrangement joins TRBV11-2 to TRBJ2-7; no reliable D call. CDR3 length: 14 residues. Germline CDR1 reads SGHAT; CDR2 reads FQNNGV. Trimming removed 3 bases from V and 4 bases from J, with 13 bases in between. CDR3 DNA sequence: TGTGCCAGCAGCTTGGGCGGTAGAGAATACGAGCAGTACTTC. This encodes CASSLGGREYEQYF.

This rearrangement joins TRBV11-2 to TRBJ1-5; no reliable D call. V gave up 5 bases and J gave up 2 bases, with 10 bases separating them. The V gene's germline CDR1 is SGHAT and CDR2 FQNNGV. This CDR3 is 14 amino acids long. CDR3 sequence (DNA): TGTGCCAGCAGCCCCAGTGGTGGCAATCAGCCCCAGCATTTT. It specifies CASSPSGGNQPQHF.

CDR3 nucleotide sequence: TGTGCCAGCAGCGCCACACAGAACACTGAAGCTTTCTTT. Residues: CASSATQNTEAFF. This chain links TRBV7-6 with TRBJ1-1, with no clear D. Trimming shortened V by 5 bases and J by 1 base, and 8 bases separated the two germline ends. The CDR3 has 13 amino acids. Germline V gene sequence: CDR1 SGHVS, CDR2 FNYEAQ.

J is TRBJ1-6 and V is TRBV7-2, with D tentatively TRBD1 (5 bases). The CDR3 consists of 15 residues. With 0 bases removed from V and 7 bases from J, the gap between germline ends came to 10 bases. Germline loops: CDR1 SGHTA, CDR2 FQGNSA. CDR3 region: CASSLAGERNSPLHF. The CDR3 DNA reads TGTGCCAGCAGCTTAGCAGGGGAAAGAAATTCACCCCTCCACTTT.

V and J are TRBV7-6 and TRBJ2-3; D not resolved. This CDR3 spans 16 amino acids. V shed 3 bases and J shed 2 bases, with 15 bases lying between them. Germline CDR1 reads SGHVS; CDR2 reads FNYEAQ. In nucleotides, the CDR3 is TGTGCCAGCAGCTTTCGACCGGACGTTACCACAGATACGCAGTATTTT. Protein product: CASSFRPDVTTDTQYF.

This clone was seen only a few times. CDR3 sequence reads: CASSIVAMNTEAFF. CDR3 nucleotide sequence: TGTGCCAGTAGTATCGTGGCCATGAACACTGAAGCTTTCTTT. This rearrangement joins TRBV19 to TRBJ1-1; D is undetermined. Per germline, CDR1 LNHDA and CDR2 SQIVND (reference sequence). V was clipped by 3 bases and J by 0 bases, with 8 bases between them. This CDR3 has 14 amino acids.

The chain combines TRBV28 with TRBJ1-2; no clear D gene. V lost 2 bases and J 8 bases, leaving 12 bases between the germline ends. Germline CDR1 and CDR2: MDHEN and SYDVKM. The CDR3 extends over 13 amino acids. The CDR3 loop is CASSLRATEGYTF. The CDR3, as DNA: TGTGCCAGCAGTTTAAGGGCAACGGAAGGCTACACCTTC.

The chain has TRBV5-6 and TRBJ2-2; the D gene is possibly TRBD1 (6 bases). Germline-derived CDR1 and CDR2 are SGHDT and YYEEEE. Trimming removed 2 bases from V and 4 bases from J, with 9 bases in between. The CDR3 sequence is 14 residues long. The CDR3 DNA is TGTGCCAGCAGCTTCTTAGGGGGCACCGGGGAGCTGTTTTTT. It translates to CASSFLGGTGELFF.